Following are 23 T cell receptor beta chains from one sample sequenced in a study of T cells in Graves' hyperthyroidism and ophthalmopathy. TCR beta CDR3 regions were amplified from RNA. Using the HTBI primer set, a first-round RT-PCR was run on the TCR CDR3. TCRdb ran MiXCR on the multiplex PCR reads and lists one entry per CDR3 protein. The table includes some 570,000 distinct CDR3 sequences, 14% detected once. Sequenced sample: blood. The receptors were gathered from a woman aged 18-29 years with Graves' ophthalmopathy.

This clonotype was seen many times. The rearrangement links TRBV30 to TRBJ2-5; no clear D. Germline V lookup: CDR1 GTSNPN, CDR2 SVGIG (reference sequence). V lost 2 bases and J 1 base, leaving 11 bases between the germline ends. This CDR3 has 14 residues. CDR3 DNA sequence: TGTGCCTGGAGTCATCTAGTGGCCCAAGAGACCCAGTACTTC. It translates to CAWSHLVAQETQYF.

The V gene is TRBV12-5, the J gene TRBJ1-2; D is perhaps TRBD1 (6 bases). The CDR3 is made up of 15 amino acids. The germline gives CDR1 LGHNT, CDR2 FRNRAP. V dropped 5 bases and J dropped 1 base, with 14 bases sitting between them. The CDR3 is CASGLRGPSNYGYTF. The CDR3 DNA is TGTGCTAGTGGTCTCCGGGGGCCCAGTAACTATGGCTACACCTTC.

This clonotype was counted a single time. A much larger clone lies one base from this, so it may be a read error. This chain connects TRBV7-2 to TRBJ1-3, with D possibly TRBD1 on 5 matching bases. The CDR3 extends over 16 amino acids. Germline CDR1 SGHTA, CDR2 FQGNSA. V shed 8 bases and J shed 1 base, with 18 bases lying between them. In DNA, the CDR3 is TGTGCCAGCGGCCCACGCGGGGCGGGGTCTGGAAACACCATATATTTT. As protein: CASGPRGAGSGNTIYF.

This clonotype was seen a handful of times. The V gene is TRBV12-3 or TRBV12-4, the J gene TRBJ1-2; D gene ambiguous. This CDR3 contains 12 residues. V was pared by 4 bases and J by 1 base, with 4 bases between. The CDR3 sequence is CASSSNNYGYTF. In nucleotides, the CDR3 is TGTGCCAGCAGTTCAAATAACTATGGCTACACCTTC.

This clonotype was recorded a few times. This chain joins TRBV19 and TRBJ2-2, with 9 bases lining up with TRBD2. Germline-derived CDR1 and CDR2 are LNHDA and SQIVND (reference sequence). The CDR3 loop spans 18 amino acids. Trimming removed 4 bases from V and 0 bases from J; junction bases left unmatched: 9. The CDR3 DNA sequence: TGTGCCAGTAGTACATACCTACGACTAGCGGCGAACACCGGGGAGCTGTTTTTT. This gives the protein CASSTYLRLAANTGELFF.

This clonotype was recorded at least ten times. The CDR3 DNA reads TGCGCCAGCAGCTTGGAACTAGCGGGAGGAGGCACCGGGGAGCTGTTTTTT. It translates to CASSLELAGGGTGELFF. This sequence joins TRBV5-1 and TRBJ2-2; 12 bases agree with TRBD2. Per the germline V gene, CDR1 is SGHRS and CDR2 is YFSETQ. Unmatched junction bases numbered 4, after V lost 0 bases and J lost 4 bases. The CDR3 is made up of 17 amino acids. The full variable domain, with the rest looked up from reference TRBV5-1 and TRBJ2-2, is KAGVTQTPRYLIKTRGQQVTLSCSPISGHRSVSWYQQTPGQGLQFLFEYFSETQRNKGNFPGRFSGRQFSNSRSEMNVSTLELGDSALYLCASSLELAGGGTGELFFGEGSRLTVL.

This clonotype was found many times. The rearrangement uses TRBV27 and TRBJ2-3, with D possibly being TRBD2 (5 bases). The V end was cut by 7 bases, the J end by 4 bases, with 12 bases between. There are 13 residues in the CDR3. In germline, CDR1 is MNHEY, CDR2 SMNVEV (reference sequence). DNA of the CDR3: TGTGCCAGCACCCTTACTAGTGCAGATACGCAGTATTTT. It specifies CASTLTSADTQYF.

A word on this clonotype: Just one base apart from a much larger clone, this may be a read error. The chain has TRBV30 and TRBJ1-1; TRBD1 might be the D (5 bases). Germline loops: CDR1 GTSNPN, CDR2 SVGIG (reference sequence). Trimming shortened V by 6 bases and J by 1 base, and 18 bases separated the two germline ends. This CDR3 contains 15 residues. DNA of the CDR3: TGTGCCTGCACAAGGGACGGGTTCGAGAACACTGAAGCTTTCTTT. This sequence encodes CACTRDGFENTEAFF.

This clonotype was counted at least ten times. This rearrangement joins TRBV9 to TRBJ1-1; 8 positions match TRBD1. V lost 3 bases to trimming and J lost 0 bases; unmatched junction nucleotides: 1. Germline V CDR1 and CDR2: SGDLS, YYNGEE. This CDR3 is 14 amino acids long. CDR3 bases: TGTGCCAGCAGCGCGACAGGGGTGAACACTGAAGCTTTCTTT. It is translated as CASSATGVNTEAFF.

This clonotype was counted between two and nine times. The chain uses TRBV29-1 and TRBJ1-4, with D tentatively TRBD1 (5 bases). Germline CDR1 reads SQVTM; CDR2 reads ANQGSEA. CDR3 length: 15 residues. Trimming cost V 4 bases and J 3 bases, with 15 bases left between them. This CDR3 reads CSVALRRGANEKLFF. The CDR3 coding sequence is TGCAGCGTTGCACTGAGGAGGGGTGCTAATGAAAAACTGTTTTTT. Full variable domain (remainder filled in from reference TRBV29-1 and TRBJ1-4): SAVISQKPSRDICQRGTSLTIQCQVDSQVTMMFWYRQQPGQSLTLIATANQGSEATYESGFVIDKFPISRPNLTFSTLTVSNMSPEDSSIYLCSVALRRGANEKLFFGSGTQLSVL.

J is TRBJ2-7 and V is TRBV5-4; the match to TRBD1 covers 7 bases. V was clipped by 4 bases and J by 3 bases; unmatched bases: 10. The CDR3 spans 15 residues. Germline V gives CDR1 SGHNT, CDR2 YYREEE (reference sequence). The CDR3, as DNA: TGTGCCAGCAGCAGCAAGGACAGGAGTCACTACGAGCAGTACTTC. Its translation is CASSSKDRSHYEQYF.

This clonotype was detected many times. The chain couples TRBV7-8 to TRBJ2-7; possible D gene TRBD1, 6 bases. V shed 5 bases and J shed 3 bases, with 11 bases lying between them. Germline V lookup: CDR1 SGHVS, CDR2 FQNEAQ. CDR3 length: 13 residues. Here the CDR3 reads CASSQRGSYEQYF. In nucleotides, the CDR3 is TGTGCCAGCAGCCAAAGGGGGAGCTACGAGCAGTACTTC. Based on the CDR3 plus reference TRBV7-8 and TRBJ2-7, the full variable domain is GAGVSQSPRYKVAKRGQDVALRCDPISGHVSLFWYQQALGQGPEFLTYFQNEAQLDKSGLPSDRFFAERPEGSVSTLKIQRTQQEDSAVYLCASSQRGSYEQYFGPGTRLTVT.

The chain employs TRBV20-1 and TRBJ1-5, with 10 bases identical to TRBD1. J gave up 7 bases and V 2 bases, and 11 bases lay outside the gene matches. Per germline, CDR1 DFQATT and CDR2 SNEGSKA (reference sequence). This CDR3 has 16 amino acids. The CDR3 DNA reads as TGCAGTGCTAGAAACACCCGGGACAGGGGATGGCAGCCCCAGCATTTT. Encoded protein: CSARNTRDRGWQPQHF.

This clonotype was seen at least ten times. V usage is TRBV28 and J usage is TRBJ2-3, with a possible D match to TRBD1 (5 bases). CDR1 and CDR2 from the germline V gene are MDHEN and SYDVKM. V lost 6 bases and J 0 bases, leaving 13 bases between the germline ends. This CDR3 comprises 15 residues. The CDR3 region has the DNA TGTGCCAGCAGACGGACAACGCGCAGCACAGATACGCAGTATTTT. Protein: CASRRTTRSTDTQYF.

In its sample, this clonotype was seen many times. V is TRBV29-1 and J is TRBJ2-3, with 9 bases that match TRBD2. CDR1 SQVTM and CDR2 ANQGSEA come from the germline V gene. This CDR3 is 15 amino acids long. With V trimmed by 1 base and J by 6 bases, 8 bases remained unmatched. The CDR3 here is CSVEVFGGRGDTQYF. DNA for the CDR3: TGCAGCGTTGAAGTGTTTGGCGGGAGGGGTGATACGCAGTATTTT.

Here the CDR3 reads CASRRLAGGSYEQYF. CDR3 coding DNA: TGTGCCAGCAGGAGACTAGCGGGAGGGTCCTACGAGCAGTACTTC. V gene TRBV27 combines with J gene TRBJ2-7; 14 bases fit TRBD2. J gave up 1 base and V 6 bases, and 2 bases lay outside the gene matches. This CDR3 contains 15 residues. Germline CDR1 is MNHEY and CDR2 is SMNVEV (reference sequence).

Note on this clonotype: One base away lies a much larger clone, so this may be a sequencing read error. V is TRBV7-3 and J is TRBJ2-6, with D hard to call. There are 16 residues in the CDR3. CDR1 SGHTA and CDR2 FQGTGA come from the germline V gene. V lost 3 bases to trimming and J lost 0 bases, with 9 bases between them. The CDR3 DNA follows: TGTGCCAGCAGCTTGAGCAGCGTCTCTGGGGCCAACGTCCTGACTTTC. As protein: CASSLSSVSGANVLTF.

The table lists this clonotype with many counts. CDR3 in DNA: TGCAGTGCTAGACTGGGACAGATTAATAACTATGGCTACACCTTC. Translated, it gives CSARLGQINNYGYTF. V usage is TRBV20-1 and J usage is TRBJ1-2; 7 positions match TRBD1. J gave up 1 base and V 2 bases, and 7 bases lay outside the gene matches. Germline CDR1 is DFQATT and CDR2 is SNEGSKA (reference sequence). The CDR3 consists of 15 residues.

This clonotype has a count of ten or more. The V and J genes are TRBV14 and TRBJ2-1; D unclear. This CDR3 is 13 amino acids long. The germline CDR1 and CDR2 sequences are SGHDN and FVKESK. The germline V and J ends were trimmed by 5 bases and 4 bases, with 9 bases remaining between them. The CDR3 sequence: CASSTTGYNEQFF. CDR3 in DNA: TGTGCCAGCAGCACGACCGGATACAATGAGCAGTTCTTC.

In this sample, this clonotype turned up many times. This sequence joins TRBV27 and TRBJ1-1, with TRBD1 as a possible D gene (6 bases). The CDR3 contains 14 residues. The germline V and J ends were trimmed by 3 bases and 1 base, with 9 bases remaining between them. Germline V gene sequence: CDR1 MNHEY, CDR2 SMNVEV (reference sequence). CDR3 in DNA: TGTGCCAGCAGTTTGTCGGGGGCGAACACTGAAGCTTTCTTT. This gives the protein CASSLSGANTEAFF.

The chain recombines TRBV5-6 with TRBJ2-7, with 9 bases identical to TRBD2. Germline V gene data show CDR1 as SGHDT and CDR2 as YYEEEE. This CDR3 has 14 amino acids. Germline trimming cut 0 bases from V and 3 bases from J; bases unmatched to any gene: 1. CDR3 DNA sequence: TGTGCCAGCAGCTTGGAACTAGCGGGCTACGAGCAGTACTTC. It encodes CASSLELAGYEQYF.

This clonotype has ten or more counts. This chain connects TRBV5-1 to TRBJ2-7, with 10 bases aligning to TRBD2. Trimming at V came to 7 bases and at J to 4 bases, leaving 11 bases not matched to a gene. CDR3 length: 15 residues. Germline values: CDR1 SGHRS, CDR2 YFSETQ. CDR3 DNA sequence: TGCGCCAGCTCCCCTAGCGGGAGCCGGATTTACGAGCAGTACTTC. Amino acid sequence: CASSPSGSRIYEQYF.

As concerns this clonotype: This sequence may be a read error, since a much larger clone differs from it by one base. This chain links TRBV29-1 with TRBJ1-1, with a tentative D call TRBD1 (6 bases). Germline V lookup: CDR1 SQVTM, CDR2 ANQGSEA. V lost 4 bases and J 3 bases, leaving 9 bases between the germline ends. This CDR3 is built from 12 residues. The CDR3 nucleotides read TGCAGCGTTGCCGGACAGTACACTGAAGCTTTCTTT. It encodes CSVAGQYTEAFF.